These T cell receptor beta chains were read from a single sample in a study of cytotoxic CD8 clonotypes in ibrutinib-treated CLL. Data came from immunoSEQ multiplex PCR; TCRdb stores just in-frame clones and leaves some out. The sample records 45,000 to 50,000 clones, roughly 50% being singletons. Source: PBMCs, taken after 12 months of ibrutinib treatment. These receptors originate from a human donor with chronic lymphocytic leukemia. Both conserved end residues are part of each CDR3. A D gene is named only where the DNA matches it firmly. Clone size appears in some rows only: once, few, many, or a class for an expanded clone.

>TRBJ2-1|NA|TRBV12-5|NA|15
TGTGCTAGTGGCTCGAACTCAGACTCCTACAATGAGCAGTTCTTC
CASGSNSDSYNEQFF
>TRBJ1-1|NA|TRBV7-6|NA|17
TGTGCCAGCAGCCCCCCGGCCTGGGGCAGTATGAACACTGAAGCTTTCTTT
CASSPPAWGSMNTEAFF
>TRBJ2-5|NA|TRBV28|NA|15
TGTGCCAGCAGTTTAATCTCCGGGAGCGGTGAGACCCAGTACTTC
CASSLISGSGETQYF
>TRBJ2-3|NA|TRBV5-1|NA|14
TGCGCCAGCAGCTCCCTAGGACAGCCAGATACGCAGTATTTT
CASSSLGQPDTQYF
>TRBJ2-3|NA|TRBV7-2|NA|15
TGTGCCAGCAGCTTACCCAACAGGAGATCCATTACGCAGTATTTT
CASSLPNRRSITQYF
>TRBJ1-2|NA|TRBV5-1|TRBD1|13
TGCGCCAGCAGCTGGGACAGAGACTATGGCTACACCTTC
CASSWDRDYGYTF
>TRBJ1-2|NA|TRBV6-5|NA|13
TGTGCCAGCAGTAGGGTCTCGGGCTATGGCTACACCTTC
CASSRVSGYGYTF
>TRBJ2-3|NA|TRBV11-3|TRBD2|16
TGTGCCAGCAGTGCCGGGACTAGCGGTAGCACAGATACGCAGTATTTT
CASSAGTSGSTDTQYF
>TRBJ1-2|few|TRBV28|NA|14
TGTGCCAGCAGTTCCCTCGGGGGAGGCTATGGCTACACCTTC
CASSSLGGGYGYTF
>TRBJ1-5|NA|TRBV27|TRBD1|14
TGTGCCAGCAGTTTGGACAGGGTAGATCAGCCCCAGCATTTT
CASSLDRVDQPQHF
>TRBJ1-1|NA|TRBV18|NA|14
TGTGCCAGCTCACAGCAGGGAGTTAACACTGAAGCTTTCTTT
CASSQQGVNTEAFF
>TRBJ1-2|once|TRBV27|TRBD1|16
TGTGCCAGCAGTTCAGAACAGACAGGGGGCGTTCATGGCTACACCTTC
CASSSEQTGGVHGYTF
>TRBJ2-3|NA|TRBV5-4|NA|15
TGTGCCAGCAGCTTGGGAGCACTAGAGGGAGATACGCAGTATTTT
CASSLGALEGDTQYF
>TRBJ1-2|NA|TRBV5-1|NA|14
TGCGCCAGCAGCTTGGGAGGATCTAACTATGGCTACACCTTC
CASSLGGSNYGYTF
>TRBJ2-1|NA|TRBV5-1|NA|17
TGCGCCAGCAGCCCACACGTGAGAGAATCGCAATACAATGAGCAGTTCTTC
CASSPHVRESQYNEQFF
>TRBJ1-1|NA|TRBV27|NA|12
TGTGCCAGCAGTTTACCGAACACTGAAGCTTTCTTT
CASSLPNTEAFF
>TRBJ2-1|many|TRBV5-6|NA|14
TGTGCCAGCAGCCCTGGACAGCTCTACAATGAGCAGTTCTTC
CASSPGQLYNEQFF
>TRBJ1-1|NA|TRBV7-9|TRBD1|15
TGTGCCAGCAGCTTAGGGGACAGGGGAAACACTGAAGCTTTCTTT
CASSLGDRGNTEAFF
>TRBJ2-3|NA|TRBV28|NA|18
TGTGCCAGCAGTTTAGAAACCAGGCGGCGAATTAGCACAGATACGCAGTATTTT
CASSLETRRRISTDTQYF
>TRBJ2-1|NA|TRBV14|TRBD2|16
TGTGCCAGCAGCCGAATTACTAGCGGAACCTACAATGAGCAGTTCTTC
CASSRITSGTYNEQFF
>TRBJ1-2|few|TRBV30|NA|13
TGTGCCTGGAGTGTTCTTTCTAACTATGGCTACACCTTC
CAWSVLSNYGYTF
>TRBJ2-3|NA|TRBV27|TRBD1|15
TGTGCCAGCAGTTTATTCGCCAGGGGGCCAGATACGCAGTATTTT
CASSLFARGPDTQYF
>TRBJ2-2|few|TRBV11-2|NA|14
TGTGCCAGCAGCTTATTGACAGTCACCGGGGAGCTGTTTTTT
CASSLLTVTGELFF
>TRBJ1-1|once|TRBV29-1|NA|11
TGCAGCGTTGGGATGATCACTGAAGCTTTCTTT
CSVGMITEAFF
>TRBJ2-7|few|TRBV5-4|TRBD1|14
TGTGCCAGCAGCTACGGGACAGGAGCCTACGAGCAGTACTTC
CASSYGTGAYEQYF
>TRBJ2-7|few|TRBV2|NA|13
TGTGCCAGCAGCCCGACTCCGGGGTGGGAGCAGTACTTC
CASSPTPGWEQYF
>TRBJ1-2|NA|TRBV14|NA|13
TGTGCCAGCAGCCCCAGAAGTAACTATGGCTACACCTTC
CASSPRSNYGYTF